Presented here are 21 T cell receptor beta chains from one specimen sequenced in a study of T cell responses to AZD1222 COVID-19 vaccine. The data were produced by immunoSEQ multiplex PCR, yet TCRdb's version contains in-frame clones alone and is incomplete. The repertoire holds roughly 140,000 clones, about 90% seen once, with 4% to 6% in the top ten. The sequenced sample was peripheral blood, obtained on day 0 of AZD1222 vaccination. All receptors come from an adult in good health.

V usage is TRBV7-2 and J usage is TRBJ2-7, with TRBD2 matching 7 bases. V shed 7 bases and J 0 bases; nucleotides not matched to a gene: 12. Germline V gene data show CDR1 as SGHTA and CDR2 as FQGNSA. There are 16 residues in the CDR3. In DNA form, the CDR3 reads TGTGCCAGCACCGACCTGTGGGGGGGGAGCTCCTACGAGCAGTACTTC. It specifies CASTDLWGGSSYEQYF.

CDR3 coding DNA: TGTGCCAGCAGACCTTACAATCAGCCCCAGCATTTT. This encodes CASRPYNQPQHF. The chain carries TRBV2 and TRBJ1-5, with D unresolved. Germline assignment: CDR1 SNHLY and CDR2 FYNNEI. The V end was cut by 6 bases, the J end by 3 bases, with 6 bases between. The CDR3 sequence is 12 residues long.

The chain combines TRBV18 with TRBJ2-2; perhaps D is TRBD1 or TRBD2 (7 bases each). Germline lookup yields CDR1 KGHSH and CDR2 LQKENI. The V end lost 6 bases, the J end lost 5 bases, and 19 bases lay between the germline ends. This CDR3 region has 16 residues. This CDR3 reads CASSKTRQGGTGELFF. The CDR3 bases are TGTGCCAGCTCGAAAACCCGACAGGGAGGGACCGGGGAGCTGTTTTTT.

The chain has TRBV18 and TRBJ2-1, with TRBD1 identical over 9 bases. Trimming removed 3 bases from V and 7 bases from J; junction bases left unmatched: 10. This CDR3 has 16 amino acids. CDR1 KGHSH and CDR2 LQKENI come from the germline V gene. The CDR3 sequence is CASSPPGTGMRNEQFF. CDR3 nucleotide sequence: TGTGCCAGCTCACCTCCCGGGACAGGGATGAGGAATGAGCAGTTCTTC.

V usage is TRBV3-1 (or the pseudogene TRBV3-2) and J usage is TRBJ2-2; D uncertain. Germline V gene lookup returns CDR1 LGHDT and CDR2 YNNKEL (reference sequence). With 2 bases removed from V and 5 bases from J, the gap between germline ends came to 9 bases. This CDR3 comprises 14 residues. CDR3 bases: TGTGCCAGCAGCCAAAAGTACGGTACCGGGGAGCTGTTTTTT. Translated, it gives CASSQKYGTGELFF.

This clone is classed as medium-sized (0.01 to 0.1%). V is TRBV15 and J is TRBJ1-1; weak D call: TRBD1 (6 bases). The CDR3 runs to 15 residues. The germline V and J ends were trimmed by 1 base and 4 bases, with 13 bases remaining between them. In germline, CDR1 is LNHNV, CDR2 YYDKDF (reference sequence). CDR3 DNA: TGTGCCACCAGCAGAGGGGTCCAGACAGGCACTGAAGCTTTCTTT. Amino acids: CATSRGVQTGTEAFF.

This clone was seen a single time. This rearrangement joins TRBV7-2 to TRBJ2-7, with 7 positions matching TRBD2. CDR3 size: 14 residues. With V trimmed by 5 bases and J by 4 bases, 8 bases remained unmatched. The germline V gene has CDR1 SGHTA and CDR2 FQGNSA. The CDR3 here is CASSGGGMGYEQYF. CDR3 nucleotides: TGTGCCAGCAGCGGGGGGGGAATGGGATACGAGCAGTACTTC.

A few counts support this clone. This rearrangement joins TRBV7-2 to TRBJ2-7; 8 positions match TRBD2. V was clipped by 5 bases and J by 4 bases; unmatched bases: 10. Germline lookup yields CDR1 SGHTA and CDR2 FQGNSA. The CDR3 covers 15 residues. The CDR3 spells CASSPDGTRSYEQYF. The CDR3, as DNA: TGTGCCAGCAGCCCCGATGGGACTAGAAGTTACGAGCAGTACTTC. The variable domain in full, with the rest retrieved from reference TRBV7-2 and TRBJ2-7, is GAGVSQSPSNKVTEKGKDVELRCDPISGHTALYWYRQSLGQGLEFLIYFQGNSAPDKSGLPSDRFSAERTGGSVSTLTIQRTQQEDSAVYLCASSPDGTRSYEQYFGPGTRLTVT.

Points on this clone: Its ends do not fully match the called genes, so a read error is possible. V usage is TRBV7-3 and J usage is TRBJ2-1; 7 bases are a match to TRBD2. The germline CDR1 and CDR2 sequences are SGHTA and FQGTGA. The CDR3 extends over 17 amino acids. The CDR3 sequence is CASSITGLPSSYNEQFF. The CDR3 nucleotides are TGTGCCAGCAGCATAACGGGACTACCCAGCTCCTACAATGAGCAGTTCTTC.

This chain joins TRBV7-9 and TRBJ1-4; D is possibly TRBD1 (6 bases). Looked up from germline, CDR1 is SEHNR and CDR2 is FQNEAQ (reference sequence). The V gene lost 6 bases and the J gene lost 5 bases, with 13 bases spanning the gap. The CDR3 loop spans 14 amino acids. The CDR3 here is CASRVTGQNEKLFF. CDR3 nucleotide sequence: TGTGCCAGCAGGGTTACGGGACAAAATGAAAAACTGTTTTTT. Full variable domain (rest looked up from reference TRBV7-9 and TRBJ1-4): DTGVSQNPRHKITKRGQNVTFRCDPISEHNRLYWYRQTLGQGPEFLTYFQNEAQLEKSRLLSDRFSAERPKGSFSTLEIQRTEQGDSAMYLCASRVTGQNEKLFFGSGTQLSVL.

The V gene is TRBV2, the J gene TRBJ2-5, with D unresolved. Germline V gene lookup returns CDR1 SNHLY and CDR2 FYNNEI. The CDR3 covers 11 residues. V lost 7 bases, J lost 4 bases, and 7 bases lay in between. The CDR3 sequence: CASKAGETQYF. The CDR3 coding sequence is TGTGCCAGCAAAGCCGGAGAGACCCAGTACTTC.

The V and J genes are TRBV24-1 and TRBJ2-3; 10 bases agree with TRBD1. The CDR3 covers 16 residues. Germline V gives CDR1 KGHDR, CDR2 SFDVKD. After removal of 0 bases from V and 5 bases from J, the junction contained 4 bases not matched to a gene. CDR3 amino acids: CATSDLRQGAGDTQYF. CDR3 sequence (DNA): TGTGCCACCAGTGATTTGCGACAGGGGGCAGGAGATACGCAGTATTTT.

This chain joins TRBV10-3 and TRBJ2-2, with 8 bases matching TRBD1. Germline lookup yields CDR1 ENHRY and CDR2 SYGVKD. The CDR3 runs to 15 residues. J was trimmed by 8 bases and V by 4 bases; bases with no gene match: 9. CDR3 amino acids: CAISGGQGARGELFF. The CDR3 nucleotides are TGTGCCATCAGTGGAGGGCAGGGGGCGAGGGGGGAGCTGTTTTTT.

CDR3 nucleotides: TGTGCCAGCAGTTACTCATCAGGGGACACAGATACGCAGTATTTT. It codes for CASSYSSGDTDTQYF. The chain recombines TRBV6-2 or TRBV6-3 with TRBJ2-3, with D maybe TRBD1 (6 bases). The germline gives CDR1 MNHEY, CDR2 SVGEGT. CDR3 size: 15 residues. V was pared by 0 bases and J by 2 bases, with 9 bases between.

The chain is built from TRBV7-2 and TRBJ2-1, with 14 bases lining up with TRBD2. Germline CDR1 reads SGHTA; CDR2 reads FQGNSA. This CDR3 comprises 18 residues. Trimming took 2 bases from V and 7 from J; bases not matched to a gene: 10. The CDR3 bases are TGTGCCAGCAGCTTATCGCAGTTTGGGACTAGCGGGGGTAATGAGCAGTTCTTC. Protein: CASSLSQFGTSGGNEQFF.

The chain uses TRBV9 and TRBJ1-2, with TRBD1 identical over 7 bases. Trimming removed 3 bases from V and 6 bases from J; junction bases left unmatched: 8. CDR1 is SGDLS and CDR2 is YYNGEE in the germline V gene. The CDR3 is 14 amino acids. The CDR3 coding sequence is TGTGCCAGCAGCGATCAGGGGGAGGCTAATGGCTACACCTTC. Translation: CASSDQGEANGYTF.

The genes are TRBV4-2 and TRBJ1-1; no reliable D call. This CDR3 spans 17 amino acids. Germline V gives CDR1 LGHNA, CDR2 YNFKEQ. V was cut by 0 bases and J by 3 bases, with 17 bases left in between. The CDR3 region is CASSQDARTGRDTEAFF. In nucleotides, the CDR3 is TGTGCCAGCAGCCAAGATGCCCGGACCGGCCGGGACACTGAAGCTTTCTTT.

The V and J genes are TRBV7-2 and TRBJ2-1, with 8 bases matching TRBD1. Germline lookup yields CDR1 SGHTA and CDR2 FQGNSA. This CDR3 has 16 residues. The V segment lost 1 base and the J segment 9 bases; nucleotides outside the gene matches: 11. The CDR3 bases are TGTGCCAGCAGCTTAGGCAGGGGGCGCCTCGGAGGTGAGCAGTTCTTC. It translates to CASSLGRGRLGGEQFF.

The V and J genes are TRBV2 and TRBJ1-2, with a possible D match to TRBD1 (6 bases). The germline CDR1 and CDR2 sequences are SNHLY and FYNNEI. The CDR3 spans 16 residues. Trimming cost V 8 bases and J 3 bases, with 22 bases left between them. The CDR3 here is CASSSPAHRVDYGYTF. DNA of the CDR3: TGTGCCAGCTCTTCCCCCGCCCACAGGGTGGACTATGGCTACACCTTC.

The sample holds one count of this clone. This rearrangement joins TRBV13 to TRBJ2-7; D is undetermined. V lost 2 bases to trimming and J lost 2 bases, with 10 bases between them. The length of the CDR3 is 14 residues. Germline V CDR1 and CDR2: PRHDT, FYEKMQ (reference sequence). CDR3 nucleotides: TGTGCCAGCAGCTTAAGGGCCCGCCCCTACGAGCAGTACTTC. This sequence encodes CASSLRARPYEQYF.

This clone was counted once. The rearrangement joins TRBV20-1 to TRBJ2-7; a weak D match, TRBD1 (5 bases). This CDR3 is 14 amino acids long. CDR1 DFQATT and CDR2 SNEGSKA come from the germline V gene (reference sequence). The V end was cut by 3 bases, the J end by 2 bases, with 14 bases between. The CDR3 DNA reads TGCAGTGCTAGTTTCCAGGGCCGGACCTACGAGCAGTACTTC. Amino acid sequence: CSASFQGRTYEQYF.